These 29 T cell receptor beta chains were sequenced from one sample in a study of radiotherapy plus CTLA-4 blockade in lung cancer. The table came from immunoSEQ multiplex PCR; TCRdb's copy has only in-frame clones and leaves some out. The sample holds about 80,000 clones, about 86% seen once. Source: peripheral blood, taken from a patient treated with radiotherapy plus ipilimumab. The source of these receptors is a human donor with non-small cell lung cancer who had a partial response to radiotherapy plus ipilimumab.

The CDR3 DNA reads as TGTGCCAGCAGTTGCACACCGGGACACACGAACACTGAAGCTTTCTTT. As protein: CASSCTPGHTNTEAFF. V is TRBV6-6 and J is TRBJ1-1, with D maybe TRBD1 (6 bases). CDR3 length equals 16 residues. V lost 4 bases to trimming and J lost 1 base, with 16 bases between them. Germline values: CDR1 MNHNY, CDR2 SVGAGI (reference sequence).

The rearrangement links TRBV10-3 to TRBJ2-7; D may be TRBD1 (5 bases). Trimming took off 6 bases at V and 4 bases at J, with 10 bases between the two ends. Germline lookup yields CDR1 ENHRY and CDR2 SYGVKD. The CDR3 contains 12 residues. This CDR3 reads CAISFDRYEQYV. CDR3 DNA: TGTGCCATCAGCTTCGACAGATACGAGCAGTACGTC.

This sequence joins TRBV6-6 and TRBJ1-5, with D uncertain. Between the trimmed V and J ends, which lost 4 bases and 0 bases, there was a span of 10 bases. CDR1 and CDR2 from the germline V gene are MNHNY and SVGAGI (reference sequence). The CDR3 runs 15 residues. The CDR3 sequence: CASSSGIYSNQPQHF. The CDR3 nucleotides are TGTGCCAGCAGTTCCGGGATTTATAGCAATCAGCCCCAGCATTTT.

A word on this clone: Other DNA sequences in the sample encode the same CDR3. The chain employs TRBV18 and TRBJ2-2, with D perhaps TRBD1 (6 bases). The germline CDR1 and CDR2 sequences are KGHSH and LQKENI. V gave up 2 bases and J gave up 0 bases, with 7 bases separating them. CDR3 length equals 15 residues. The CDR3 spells CASSPGQSNTGELFF. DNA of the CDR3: TGTGCCAGCTCACCAGGACAGTCGAACACCGGGGAGCTGTTTTTT.

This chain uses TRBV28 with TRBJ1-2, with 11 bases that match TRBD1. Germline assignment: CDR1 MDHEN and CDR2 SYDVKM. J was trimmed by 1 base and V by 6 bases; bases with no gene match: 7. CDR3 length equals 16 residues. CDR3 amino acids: CASRGQGAMGNYGYTF. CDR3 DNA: TGTGCCAGCAGAGGACAGGGGGCGATGGGTAACTATGGCTACACCTTC.

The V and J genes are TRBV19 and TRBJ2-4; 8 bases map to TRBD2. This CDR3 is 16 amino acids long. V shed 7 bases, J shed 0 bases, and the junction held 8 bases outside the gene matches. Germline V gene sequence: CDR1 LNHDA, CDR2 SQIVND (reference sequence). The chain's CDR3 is CASTHGGGLAKNIQYF. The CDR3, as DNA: TGTGCCAGTACCCACGGGGGGGGGTTAGCCAAAAACATTCAGTACTTC.

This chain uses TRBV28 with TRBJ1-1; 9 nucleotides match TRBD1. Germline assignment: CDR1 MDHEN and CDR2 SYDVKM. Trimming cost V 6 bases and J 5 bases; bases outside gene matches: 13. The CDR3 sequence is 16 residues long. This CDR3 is CASSDISTGGRTEAFF. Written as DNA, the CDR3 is TGTGCCAGCAGCGATATATCAACAGGGGGCAGGACTGAAGCTTTCTTT.

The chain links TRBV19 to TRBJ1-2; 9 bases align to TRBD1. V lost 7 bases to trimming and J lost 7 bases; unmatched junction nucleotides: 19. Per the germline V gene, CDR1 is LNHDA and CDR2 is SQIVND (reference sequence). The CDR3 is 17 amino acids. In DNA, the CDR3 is TGTGCCAGTACCACGGCACAGGGGGCCTCGCTCAGGGGTGGCTACACCTTC. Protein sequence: CASTTAQGASLRGGYTF.

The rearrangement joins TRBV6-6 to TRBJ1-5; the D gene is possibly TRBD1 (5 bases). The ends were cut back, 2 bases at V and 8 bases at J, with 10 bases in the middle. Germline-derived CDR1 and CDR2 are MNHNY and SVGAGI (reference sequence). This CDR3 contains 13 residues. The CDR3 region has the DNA TGTGCCAGCAGTTACGGGGGACTTGAGCCCCAGCATTTT. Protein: CASSYGGLEPQHF.

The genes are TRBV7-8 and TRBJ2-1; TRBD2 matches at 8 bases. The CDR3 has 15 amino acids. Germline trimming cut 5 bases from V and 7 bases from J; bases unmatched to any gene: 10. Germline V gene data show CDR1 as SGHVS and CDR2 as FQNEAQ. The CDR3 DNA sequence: TGTGCCAGCAGCCTCCCTCGACTAGCGAGAAATGAGCAGTTCTTC. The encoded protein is CASSLPRLARNEQFF.

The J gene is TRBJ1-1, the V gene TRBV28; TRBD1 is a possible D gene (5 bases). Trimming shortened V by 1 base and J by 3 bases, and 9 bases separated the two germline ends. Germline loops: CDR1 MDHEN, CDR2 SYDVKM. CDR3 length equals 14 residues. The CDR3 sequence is CASSLFGRDTEAFF. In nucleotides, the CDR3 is TGTGCCAGCAGTTTATTTGGCAGGGACACTGAAGCTTTCTTT. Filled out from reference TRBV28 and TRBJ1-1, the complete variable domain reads DVKVTQSSRYLVKRTGEKVFLECVQDMDHENMFWYRQDPGLGLRLIYFSYDVKMKEKGDIPEGYSVSREKKERFSLILESASTNQTSMYLCASSLFGRDTEAFFGQGTRLTVV.

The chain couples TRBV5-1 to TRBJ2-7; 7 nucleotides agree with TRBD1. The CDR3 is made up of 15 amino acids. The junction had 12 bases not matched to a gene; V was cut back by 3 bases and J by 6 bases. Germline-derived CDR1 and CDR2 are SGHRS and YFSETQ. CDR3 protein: CASSWGSSNRGEQYF. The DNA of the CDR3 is TGCGCCAGCAGCTGGGGATCTAGCAACAGGGGCGAGCAGTACTTC. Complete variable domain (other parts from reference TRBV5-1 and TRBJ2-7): KAGVTQTPRYLIKTRGQQVTLSCSPISGHRSVSWYQQTPGQGLQFLFEYFSETQRNKGNFPGRFSGRQFSNSRSEMNVSTLELGDSALYLCASSWGSSNRGEQYFGPGTRLTVT.

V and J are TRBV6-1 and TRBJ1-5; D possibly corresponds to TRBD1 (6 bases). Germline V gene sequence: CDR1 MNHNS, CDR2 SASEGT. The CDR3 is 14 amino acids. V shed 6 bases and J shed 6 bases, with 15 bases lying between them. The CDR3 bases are TGTGCCAGCAGACCCAGACAGGTTGGTCAGCCCCAGCATTTT. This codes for CASRPRQVGQPQHF.

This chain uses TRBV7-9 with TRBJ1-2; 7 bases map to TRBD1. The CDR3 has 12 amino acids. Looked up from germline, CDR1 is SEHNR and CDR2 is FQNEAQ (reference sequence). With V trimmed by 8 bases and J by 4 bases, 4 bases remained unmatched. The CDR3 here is CASHRGPYGYTF. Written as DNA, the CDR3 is TGTGCCAGCCACAGGGGCCCCTATGGCTACACCTTC.

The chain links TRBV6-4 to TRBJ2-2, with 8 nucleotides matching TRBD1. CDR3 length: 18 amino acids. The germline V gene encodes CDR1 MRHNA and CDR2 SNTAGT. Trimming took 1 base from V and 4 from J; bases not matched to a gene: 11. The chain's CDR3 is CASSDFGLGQGFTGELFF. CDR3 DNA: TGTGCCAGCAGTGACTTCGGGCTAGGACAGGGTTTCACCGGGGAGCTGTTTTTT.

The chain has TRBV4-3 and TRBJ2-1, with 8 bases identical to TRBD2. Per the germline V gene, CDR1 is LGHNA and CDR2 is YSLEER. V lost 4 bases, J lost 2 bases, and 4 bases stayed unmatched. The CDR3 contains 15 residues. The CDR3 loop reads CASSRGLATYNEQFF. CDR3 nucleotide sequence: TGCGCCAGCAGCCGAGGACTAGCTACCTACAATGAGCAGTTCTTC.

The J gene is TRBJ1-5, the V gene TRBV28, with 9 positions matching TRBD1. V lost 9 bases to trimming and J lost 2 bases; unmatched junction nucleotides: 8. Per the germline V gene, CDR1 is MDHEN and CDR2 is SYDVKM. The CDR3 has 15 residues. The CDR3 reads CASTARTGGNQPQHF. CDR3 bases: TGTGCCAGTACCGCCAGGACAGGGGGCAATCAGCCCCAGCATTTT.

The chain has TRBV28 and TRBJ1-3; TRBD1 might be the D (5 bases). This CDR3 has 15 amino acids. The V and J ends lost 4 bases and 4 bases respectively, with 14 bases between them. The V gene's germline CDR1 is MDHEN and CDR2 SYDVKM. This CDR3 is CASSYGRAGGNTIYF. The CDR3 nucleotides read TGTGCCAGCAGTTACGGCAGGGCGGGAGGAAACACCATATATTTT.

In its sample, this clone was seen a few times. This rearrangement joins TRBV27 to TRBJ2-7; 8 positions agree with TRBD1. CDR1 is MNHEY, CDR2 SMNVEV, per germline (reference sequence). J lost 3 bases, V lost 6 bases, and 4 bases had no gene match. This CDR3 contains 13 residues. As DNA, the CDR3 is TGTGCCAGCAGCCGCGGACAGGGCTACGAGCAGTACTTC. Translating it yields CASSRGQGYEQYF.

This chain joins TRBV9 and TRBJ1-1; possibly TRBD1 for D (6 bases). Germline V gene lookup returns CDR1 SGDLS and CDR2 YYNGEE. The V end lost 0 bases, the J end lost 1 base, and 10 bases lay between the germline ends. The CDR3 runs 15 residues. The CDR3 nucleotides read TGTGCCAGCAGCGTAGCTACAGGGCGGAACACTGAAGCTTTCTTT. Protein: CASSVATGRNTEAFF.

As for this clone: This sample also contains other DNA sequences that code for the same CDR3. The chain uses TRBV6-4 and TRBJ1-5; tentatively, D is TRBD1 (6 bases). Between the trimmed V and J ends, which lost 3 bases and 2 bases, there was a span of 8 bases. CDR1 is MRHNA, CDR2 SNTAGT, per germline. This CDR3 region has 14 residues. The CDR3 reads CASSEAGGNQPQHF. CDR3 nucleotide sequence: TGTGCCAGCAGTGAGGCAGGGGGCAATCAGCCCCAGCATTTT.

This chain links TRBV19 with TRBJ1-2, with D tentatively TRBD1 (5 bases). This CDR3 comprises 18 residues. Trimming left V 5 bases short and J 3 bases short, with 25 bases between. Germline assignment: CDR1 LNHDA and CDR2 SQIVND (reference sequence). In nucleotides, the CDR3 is TGTGCCAGTAGTGTAAAACCTTACAGTTCTGGGGCCTACTATGGCTACACCTTC. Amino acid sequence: CASSVKPYSSGAYYGYTF.

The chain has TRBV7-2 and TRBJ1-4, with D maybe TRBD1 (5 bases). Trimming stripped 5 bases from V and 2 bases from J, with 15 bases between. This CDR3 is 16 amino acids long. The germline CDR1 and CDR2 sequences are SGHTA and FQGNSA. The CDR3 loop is CASSPQGSRTNEKLFF. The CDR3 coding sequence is TGTGCCAGCAGCCCCCAGGGAAGTCGGACTAATGAAAAACTGTTTTTT.

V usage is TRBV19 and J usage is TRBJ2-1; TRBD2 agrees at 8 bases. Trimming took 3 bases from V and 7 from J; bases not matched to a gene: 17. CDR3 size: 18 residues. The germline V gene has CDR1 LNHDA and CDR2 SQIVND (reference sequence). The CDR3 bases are TGTGCCAGTAGTATGAGGGGCCGGAGCGGGGGACTAAGAAATGAGCAGTTCTTC. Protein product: CASSMRGRSGGLRNEQFF.

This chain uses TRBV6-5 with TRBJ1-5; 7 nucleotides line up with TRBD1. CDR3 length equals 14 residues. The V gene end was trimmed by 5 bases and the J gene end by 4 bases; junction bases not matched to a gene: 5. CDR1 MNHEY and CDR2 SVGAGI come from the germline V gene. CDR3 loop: CASSPTGVNQPQHF. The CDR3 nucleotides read TGTGCCAGCAGTCCAACAGGGGTGAATCAGCCCCAGCATTTT.

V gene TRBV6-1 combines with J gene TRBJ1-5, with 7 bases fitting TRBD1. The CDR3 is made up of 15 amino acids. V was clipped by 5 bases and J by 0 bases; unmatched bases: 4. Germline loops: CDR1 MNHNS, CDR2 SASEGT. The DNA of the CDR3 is TGTGCCAGCAGTCAGGGGGGTAATAGCAATCAGCCCCAGCATTTT. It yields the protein CASSQGGNSNQPQHF.

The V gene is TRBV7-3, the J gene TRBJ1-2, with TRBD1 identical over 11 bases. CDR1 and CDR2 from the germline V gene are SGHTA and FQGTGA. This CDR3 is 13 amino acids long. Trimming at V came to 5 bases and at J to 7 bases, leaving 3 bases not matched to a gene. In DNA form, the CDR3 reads TGTGCCAGCAGCCCGGACAGGGGGCCTGGCTACACCTTC. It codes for CASSPDRGPGYTF.

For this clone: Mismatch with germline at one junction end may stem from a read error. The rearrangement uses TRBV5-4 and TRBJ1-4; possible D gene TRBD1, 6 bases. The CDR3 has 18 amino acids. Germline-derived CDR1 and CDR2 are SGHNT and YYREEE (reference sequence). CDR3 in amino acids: CASNLASPGGALREKLFF. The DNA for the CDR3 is TGTGCCAGCAACTTGGCCTCCCCTGGGGGGGCCCTTCGTGAAAAACTGTTTTTT.

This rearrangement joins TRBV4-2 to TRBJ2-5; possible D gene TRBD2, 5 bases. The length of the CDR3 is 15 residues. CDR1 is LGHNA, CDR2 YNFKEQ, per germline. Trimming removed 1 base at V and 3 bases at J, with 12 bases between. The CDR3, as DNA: TGTGCCAGCAGCCAAGGCTTAGCGACGAAAGAGACCCAGTACTTC. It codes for CASSQGLATKETQYF.